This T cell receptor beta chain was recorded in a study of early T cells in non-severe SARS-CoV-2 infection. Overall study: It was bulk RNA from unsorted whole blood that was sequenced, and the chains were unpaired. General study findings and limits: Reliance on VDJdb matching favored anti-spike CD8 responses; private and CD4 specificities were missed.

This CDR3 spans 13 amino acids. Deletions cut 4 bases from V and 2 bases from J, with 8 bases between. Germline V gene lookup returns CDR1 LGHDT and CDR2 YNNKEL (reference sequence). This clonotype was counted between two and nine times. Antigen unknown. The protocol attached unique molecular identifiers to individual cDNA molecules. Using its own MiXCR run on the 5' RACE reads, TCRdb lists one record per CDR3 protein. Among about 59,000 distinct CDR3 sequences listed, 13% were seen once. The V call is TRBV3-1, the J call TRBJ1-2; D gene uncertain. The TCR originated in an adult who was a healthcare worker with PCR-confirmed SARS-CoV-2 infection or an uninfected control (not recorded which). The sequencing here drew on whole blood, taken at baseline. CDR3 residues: CASSRSVNYGYTF. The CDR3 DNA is TGTGCCAGCAGCCGCTCAGTAAACTATGGCTACACCTTC.